The rows below give T cell receptor beta chains drawn from one sample of a study of PD-1 blockade in classical Hodgkin lymphoma. Only in-frame clones appear in the TCRdb table, and some are missing; sequencing was by immunoSEQ multiplex PCR. The repertoire includes 41,000 or so clones, over 60% of them detected once, and 20% to 25% sits in the top ten. This sample comprised peripheral blood mononuclear cells (PBMCs), obtained at baseline. Receptor source: a human donor with classical Hodgkin lymphoma. CDR3s include the opening cysteine and the closing phenylalanine or tryptophan. A D gene is named only where the DNA matches it firmly. Size values are once, few and many counts, or a class for expanded clones, and some rows have none.

. TRBJ2-1 TRBV29-1 TRBD2 TGCAGCGTCCCCACCGGGACTAGCGGCTACAATGAGCAGTTCTTC CSVPTGTSGYNEQFF
. TRBJ2-1 TRBV7-2 . TGTGCCAGCAGCTTAGGTAGGTCCTACAATGAGCAGTTCTTC CASSLGRSYNEQFF
. TRBJ2-7 TRBV27 . TGTGCCAGCAGTATTAAATATCCCTACGAGCAGTACTTC CASSIKYPYEQYF
. TRBJ2-2 TRBV7-2 . TGTGCCAGCAGCTTAGGCGCTGCGAACACCGGGGAGCTGTTTTTT CASSLGAANTGELFF
. TRBJ2-7 TRBV7-3 . TGTGCCAGCAGCTCCGGCCCAAACTACGAGCAGTACTTC CASSSGPNYEQYF
. TRBJ2-5 TRBV11-2 . TGTGCCAGCAGCTGGACGACTGCCTTTCAAGAGACCCAGTACTTC CASSWTTAFQETQYF
medium-sized TRBJ1-1 TRBV4-1 TRBD1 TGCGCCAGCAGCTATGGGACAGGGGCTTTAGACACTGAAGCTTTCTTT CASSYGTGALDTEAFF
. TRBJ2-1 TRBV18 . TGTGCCAGCTCACTGCTGGGAGGCCAATACAATGAGCAGTTCTTC CASSLLGGQYNEQFF
. TRBJ1-6 TRBV25-1 . TGTGCCAGCAGTGAATTCGAGGGATGGAATTCACCCCTCCACTTT CASSEFEGWNSPLHF
. TRBJ1-5 TRBV27 . TGTGCCAGCGGGTTTTATAGCAATCAGCCCCAGCATTTT CASGFYSNQPQHF
. TRBJ1-2 TRBV5-6 TRBD1 TGTGCCAGCGGTTTTGGGGTACAGGGGAACTATGGCTACACCTTC CASGFGVQGNYGYTF
. TRBJ1-4 TRBV6-5 . TGTGCCAGCAGTCGACCTACGGGCGAAAAACTGTTTTTT CASSRPTGEKLFF
. TRBJ1-5 TRBV6-5 . TGTGCCAGCAGCCCTAGTTTTGTAAGTCAGCCCCAGCATTTT CASSPSFVSQPQHF
once TRBJ2-7 TRBV6-5 TRBD2 TGTGCCAGCAGTTACTCCGGGAGGGCCCTGACCTACGAGCAGTACTTC CASSYSGRALTYEQYF
. TRBJ2-7 TRBV6-6 TRBD2 TGTGCCAGCAGTGCGGGAGGCTTCAGCTCCTACGAGCAGTACTTC CASSAGGFSSYEQYF
. TRBJ1-1 TRBV9 . TGTGCCAGCAGCCCGGAAGGGGCGGATTACACTGAAGCTTTCTTT CASSPEGADYTEAFF
. TRBJ2-1 TRBV11-3 TRBD2 TGTGCCAGCGGCTCCGGACTAGGAGATTCCAATGAGCAGTTCTTC CASGSGLGDSNEQFF
. TRBJ2-1 TRBV6-5 TRBD1 TGTGCCAGCAGTTACTCGAGCCAGGGGGCCGCAAATGAGCAGTTCTTC CASSYSSQGAANEQFF
few TRBJ2-3 TRBV7-9 . TGTGCCAGCAGCTCGTGGGGGGGCCCCACAGATACGCAGTATTTT CASSSWGGPTDTQYF
. TRBJ2-7 TRBV11-1 TRBD1 TGTGCCAGCAGCTCCGGGACAGCATTCTACGAGCAGTACTTC CASSSGTAFYEQYF
. TRBJ1-1 TRBV7-2 . TGTGCCAGCAGCCAGGCTTGGGGTTCGTCCACTGAAGCTTTCTTT CASSQAWGSSTEAFF
. TRBJ1-3 TRBV11-2 TRBD1 TGTGCCAGCAGCTTAAAGGGGGCCGGAAACACCATATATTTT CASSLKGAGNTIYF
. TRBJ1-5 TRBV19 TRBD1 TGTGCCAGTAGTATGGGGACAGGGGTGACTCAGCCCCAGCATTTT CASSMGTGVTQPQHF
few TRBJ2-1 TRBV5-1 TRBD2 TGCGCCAGCAGCTTGGCGGGAGGGCCGAATGAGCAGTTCTTC CASSLAGGPNEQFF
. TRBJ2-1 TRBV27 TRBD1 TGTGCCAGCATCCGGACAGGGTTTGATGAGCAGTTCTTC CASIRTGFDEQFF
. TRBJ2-7 TRBV6-5 TRBD2 TGTGCCAGCAGTTCGGGCCCGGGGGGAGTTACGCAGCAGTACTTC CASSSGPGGVTQQYF
. TRBJ2-7 TRBV2 TRBD2 TGTGCCAGCAGTGTGGGGGGGGTCTACGAGCAGTACTTC CASSVGGVYEQYF
. TRBJ1-2 TRBV27 . TGTGCCAGCAGTCGTTCCAAGCCGGCGGTAAATGGCTACACCTTC CASSRSKPAVNGYTF
. TRBJ1-5 TRBV29-1 . TGCAGCGTTCGGGGACCGGGGTTGGGTCAGCCCCAGCATTTT CSVRGPGLGQPQHF
. TRBJ1-1 TRBV7-9 . TGTGCCAGCAGCTTGGGGCAGGGGTGGACTGAAGCTTTCTTT CASSLGQGWTEAFF
. TRBJ1-5 TRBV6-1 . TGTGCCAGCAGAGTCCGGGACGTCCCCAATCAGCCCCAGCATTTT CASRVRDVPNQPQHF
. TRBJ2-3 TRBV6-5 . TGTGCCAGCAGTTACAGGGCCTCATTCGTCGATACGCAGTATTTT CASSYRASFVDTQYF
. TRBJ2-7 TRBV27 . TGTGCCAGCAGTTGTAAGGAGCAGTACTTC CASSCKEQYF
. TRBJ2-7 TRBV7-2 . TGTGCCAGCAGCTTAAGGGCTTCGAGGGAGAGGACCTACGAGCAGTACTTC CASSLRASRERTYEQYF
few TRBJ1-3 TRBV7-2 . TGTGCCAGCAGCCTCACAGCTAACCGCCACTCTGGAAACACCATATATTTT CASSLTANRHSGNTIYF
. TRBJ1-2 TRBV7-9 . TGTGCCAGCAGCTTAGGGGACACAATCTCCCATGGCTACACCTTC CASSLGDTISHGYTF
. TRBJ1-5 TRBV28 TRBD1 TGTGCCAGCAGCTCGACAGGGGGCAGCAATCAGCCCCAGCATTTT CASSSTGGSNQPQHF
once TRBJ2-3 TRBV6-6 TRBD1 TGTGCCAGCAATACAGGGGGTACGCAGTATTTT CASNTGGTQYF
. TRBJ2-1 TRBV14 . TGTGCCAGCAGCCAACTTAGCAGTGAGCAGTTCTTC CASSQLSSEQFF
. TRBJ1-2 TRBV9 . TGTGCCAGCAGCGTAGATTTCTATGGCTACACCTTC CASSVDFYGYTF
few TRBJ1-5 TRBV7-6 . TGTGCCAGCAGCTCGGATGAGAATCAGCCCCAGCATTTT CASSSDENQPQHF
medium-sized TRBJ2-7 TRBV7-8 . TGTGCCAGCAGCCCCTTTGACCCTTCCTTCTACGAGCAGTACTTC CASSPFDPSFYEQYF
many TRBJ2-7 TRBV6-5 . TGTGCCAGCAGCCGGACGGGGAGGAACGAGCAGTACTTC CASSRTGRNEQYF
. TRBJ2-7 TRBV6-6 . TGTGCCAGCAGTTACTCGACGGGCAGGTCCCACGAGCAGTACTTC CASSYSTGRSHEQYF
. TRBJ2-2 TRBV27 . TGTGCCAGTTCTAATCGTAACCTAGAGCTGTTTTTT CASSNRNLELFF
. TRBJ2-2 TRBV7-2 . TGTGCCAGCAGCTTAAGGGGGGTAGCCGGGGATAACACCGGGGAGCTGTTTTTT CASSLRGVAGDNTGELFF
. TRBJ1-1 TRBV19 . TGTGCCAGTAGTATCGGCAGAGCGGGAGGTGAAGCTTTCTTT CASSIGRAGGEAFF
. TRBJ2-2 TRBV29-1 TRBD2 TGCAGCGTTGCTACTAGCGGGACCGGCGGGGAGCTGTTTTTT CSVATSGTGGELFF
once TRBJ1-1 TRBV7-3 . TGTGCCAGCAGCCAGAAAGGGGGGCCCACTGAAGCTTTCTTT CASSQKGGPTEAFF